This T cell receptor beta chain is drawn from a study of blood T cell repertoires in COVID-19. This clone was seen a single time. Original methodology: Reference gene primer amplification in the assay estimated nucleated cell counts. Assay used: immunoSEQ multiplex PCR; TCRdb lists only in-frame clones, some missing. V, J and clone size are taken as reported in that table, and D and trimming were inferred from the DNA itself. Here the sample spans around 450,000 clones, around 89% being singletons. The CDR3 extends over 14 amino acids. V was trimmed by 2 bases and J by 2 bases, leaving 6 bases between them. Germline-derived CDR1 and CDR2 are SGHTA and FQGTGA.

The V and J genes are TRBV7-3 and TRBJ2-2, with D possibly TRBD1 on 5 matching bases. The origin of this receptor is a woman between 25 and 40 years old with acute or convalescent COVID-19. Sequenced: peripheral blood. CDR3 sequence reads: CASSLDRNTGELFF. For the CDR3, the DNA is TGTGCCAGCAGCTTAGACAGAAACACCGGGGAGCTGTTTTTT.